The 3 T cell receptor beta chains reported below all come from one sample, sequenced in a study of T cell changes during pregnancy in multiple sclerosis. Repertoires were generated with immunoSEQ multiplex PCR, while TCRdb's copy carries only in-frame clones and drops some. Of around 50,000 clones in the sample, roughly 90% were seen once. The specimen comprised CD4+ T cells from peripheral blood mononuclear cells, sampled after pregnancy. Source of these receptors: a female donor with multiple sclerosis, enrolled in a pregnancy study.

DNA of the CDR3: TGCGCCAGCAGTGAGCCCGACAGTATTAACACCGGGGAGCTGTTTTTT. This gives the protein CASSEPDSINTGELFF. This rearrangement joins TRBV10-1 to TRBJ2-2; perhaps TRBD1 as D (5 bases). CDR3 length: 16 amino acids. With 2 bases removed from V and 2 bases from J, the gap between germline ends came to 12 bases. Germline loops: CDR1 WNHNN, CDR2 SYGVQD (reference sequence).

Here the CDR3 DNA reads TGTGCCAGTCGACAGAGCCAAAAATCGAACACTGAAGCTTTCTTT. It is translated as CASRQSQKSNTEAFF. This chain connects TRBV2 to TRBJ1-1; the D gene is possibly TRBD1 (5 bases). CDR1 SNHLY and CDR2 FYNNEI come from the germline V gene. V lost 9 bases and J lost 1, with 18 bases in between. This CDR3 spans 15 amino acids.

The chain couples TRBV19 to TRBJ2-7; 9 nucleotides agree with TRBD1. This CDR3 has 15 amino acids. Germline CDR1 is LNHDA and CDR2 is SQIVND (reference sequence). J lost 4 bases, V lost 3 bases, and 7 bases had no gene match. The CDR3 sequence: CASSILWDREYEQYF. CDR3 nucleotide sequence: TGTGCCAGTAGTATCTTATGGGACAGGGAGTACGAGCAGTACTTC.